Sequencing of this T cell receptor (beta chain) was carried out in a study of cytomegalovirus exposure and HLA in healthy donors. In the PCR, 60 Vbeta and 13 Jbeta primers were used. Repertoires were generated with immunoSEQ multiplex PCR, while TCRdb's copy carries only in-frame clones and drops some. The sample lists fewer than 95,000 clones; 70% to 90% were seen once. V shed 6 bases and J 1 base; nucleotides not matched to a gene: 3. The CDR3 covers 13 residues. Per the germline V gene, CDR1 is MNHEY and CDR2 is SMNVEV (reference sequence). This chain links TRBV27 with TRBJ2-7; 7 nucleotides match TRBD1. The clonotype was recovered from a man between 18 and 29 years old in good health and CMV-seronegative. The sample consisted of PBMCs. CDR3 amino acids: CASRLTGSYEQYF. For the CDR3, the DNA is TGTGCCAGCAGATTGACAGGGTCCTACGAGCAGTACTTC.